One sample yielded the 29 T cell receptor beta chains listed below, sequenced in a study of CD8 T cells in ankylosing spondylitis. Using its own MiXCR run on the 5' RACE reads, TCRdb lists one record per CDR3 protein. The repertoire holds around 75,000 distinct CDR3 sequences, with roughly 5.2% as singletons. Source material: blood, either unsorted or a sorted T cell fraction (not recorded which). All receptors derive from a male donor with ankylosing spondylitis or in good health (not recorded which).

This clonotype was observed many times. This CDR3 reads CASWGGAYTEAFF. DNA of the CDR3: TGTGCCAGCTGGGGTGGGGCTTACACTGAAGCTTTCTTT. V gene TRBV12-3 or TRBV12-4 combines with J gene TRBJ1-1, with D maybe TRBD1 (5 bases). The CDR3 is 13 amino acids. Between the trimmed V and J ends, which lost 8 bases and 3 bases, there was a span of 13 bases.

At least ten counts were recorded for this clonotype. The chain is built from TRBV5-1 and TRBJ1-6; a possible D gene is TRBD1 (6 bases). This CDR3 region has 14 residues. With 5 bases removed from V and 10 bases from J, the gap between germline ends came to 16 bases. Per germline, CDR1 SGHRS and CDR2 YFSETQ. The CDR3 region has the DNA TGCGCCAGCAGACCACAGGGTGGGGGATCACCCCTCCACTTT. Protein: CASRPQGGGSPLHF.

In its sample, this clonotype was seen a few times. The chain links TRBV29-1 to TRBJ2-1; 7 nucleotides line up with TRBD2. CDR1 is SQVTM, CDR2 ANQGSEA, per germline. V lost 4 bases, J lost 5 bases, and 5 bases stayed unmatched. This CDR3 comprises 13 residues. CDR3 nucleotides: TGCAGCGTTGCCAGCGGGGAGCACAATGAGCAGTTCTTC. Its translation is CSVASGEHNEQFF.

This clonotype came up many times. This chain connects TRBV20-1 to TRBJ2-5; D is possibly TRBD2 (6 bases). V was cut by 5 bases and J by 5 bases, with 12 bases left in between. The CDR3 contains 12 residues. The V gene's germline CDR1 is DFQATT and CDR2 SNEGSKA (reference sequence). Written as DNA, the CDR3 is TGCAGTGCTCCCGGGACTGGCGAGACCCAGTACTTC. Residues: CSAPGTGETQYF.

This clonotype was observed a few times. The chain couples TRBV7-9 to TRBJ2-1; TRBD1 agrees at 7 bases. There are 14 residues in the CDR3. Germline V gene data show CDR1 as SEHNR and CDR2 as FQNEAQ (reference sequence). V was pared by 5 bases and J by 10 bases, with 11 bases of the junction left unmatched. CDR3 sequence: CASSSKQGRFEQFF. CDR3 DNA sequence: TGTGCCAGCAGCAGCAAACAGGGGCGATTCGAGCAGTTCTTC.

This clonotype has at least ten counts. One junction end disagrees with the germline gene, perhaps due to a read error. The V call is TRBV20-1, the J call TRBJ2-1, with a tentative D call TRBD2 (5 bases). The CDR3 has 17 residues. The germline V gene encodes CDR1 DFQATT and CDR2 SNEGSKA (reference sequence). Written as DNA, the CDR3 is TGCTGTGCTAGAGATCGGGGTTCGTGGAGCTCCTACAATGAGCAGTTCTTC. Protein product: CCARDRGSWSSYNEQFF.

Many counts were recorded for this clonotype. J is TRBJ1-6 and V is TRBV10-3; weak D call: TRBD1 (5 bases). In germline, CDR1 is ENHRY, CDR2 SYGVKD. Trimming removed 5 bases from V and 9 bases from J, with 14 bases in between. CDR3 size: 14 residues. CDR3 in amino acids: CAISTGVRGSPLHF. The CDR3 DNA follows: TGTGCCATCAGTACGGGCGTGAGGGGTTCACCCCTCCACTTT.

This clonotype was seen at least ten times. The rearrangement links TRBV29-1 to TRBJ2-5; TRBD2 matches at 8 bases. The junction had 16 bases not matched to a gene; V was cut back by 8 bases and J by 5 bases. The germline V gene has CDR1 SQVTM and CDR2 ANQGSEA. This CDR3 is built from 15 residues. The CDR3 protein is CSLTPPGGGEETQYF. The CDR3, as DNA: TGCAGCCTCACACCACCGGGGGGGGGCGAGGAGACCCAGTACTTC.

This clonotype was seen many times. V usage is TRBV27 and J usage is TRBJ2-1; 10 positions agree with TRBD2. The J segment lost 2 bases and the V segment lost 5 bases, leaving 12 bases of the junction unmatched. Germline V lookup: CDR1 MNHEY, CDR2 SMNVEV (reference sequence). The CDR3 has 18 amino acids. This chain's CDR3 is CASSPAPSGGSTYNEQFF. CDR3 sequence (DNA): TGTGCCAGCAGTCCCGCTCCTAGCGGGGGTTCGACCTACAATGAGCAGTTCTTC.

There are many counts of this clonotype. V is TRBV28 and J is TRBJ1-2; TRBD1 agrees at 8 bases. This CDR3 has 13 amino acids. Germline V gene sequence: CDR1 MDHEN, CDR2 SYDVKM. The V gene end was trimmed by 6 bases and the J gene end by 4 bases; junction bases not matched to a gene: 4. The CDR3 loop reads CASRPGTGYGYTF. The CDR3, as DNA: TGTGCCAGCAGACCCGGGACAGGCTATGGCTACACCTTC.

This clonotype has at least ten counts. The chain links TRBV28 to TRBJ2-1; weak D call: TRBD2 (6 bases). V shed 1 base and J shed 7 bases, with 17 bases lying between them. The CDR3 length is 16 residues. Per the germline V gene, CDR1 is MDHEN and CDR2 is SYDVKM. CDR3 region: CASSLSLAIIGNEQFF. In DNA form, the CDR3 reads TGTGCCAGCAGTTTATCACTAGCCATTATTGGAAATGAGCAGTTCTTC.

This clonotype was found many times. The rearrangement uses TRBV10-3 and TRBJ2-2, with D unclear. The CDR3 length is 14 residues. V shed 3 bases and J shed 2 bases, with 7 bases lying between them. Germline V gene lookup returns CDR1 ENHRY and CDR2 SYGVKD. CDR3 sequence (DNA): TGTGCCATCAGTGAAAGCGTAAACACCGGGGAGCTGTTTTTT. Protein product: CAISESVNTGELFF.

This clonotype has at least ten counts. The chain carries TRBV7-3 and TRBJ2-1, with 9 positions matching TRBD1. The CDR3 extends over 15 amino acids. The V gene's germline CDR1 is SGHTA and CDR2 FQGTGA. V gave up 5 bases and J gave up 8 bases; unmatched junction bases: 10. DNA for the CDR3: TGTGCCAGCAGCCCCCCGGGACAGGGTGGGCATGAGCAGTTCTTC. Residues: CASSPPGQGGHEQFF. The full variable domain, with the rest looked up from reference TRBV7-3 and TRBJ2-1, is GAGVSQTPSNKVTEKGKYVELRCDPISGHTALYWYRQSLGQGPEFLIYFQGTGAADDSGLPNDRFFAVRPEGSVSTLKIQRTERGDSAVYLCASSPPGQGGHEQFFGPGTRLTVL.

This clonotype has just a few counts. CDR3 bases: TGTGCCAGCAGCTCTCCCCTGCACGATCTAGCGGGGATGAAGACCCAGTACTTC. Amino acids: CASSSPLHDLAGMKTQYF. The chain recombines TRBV11-2 with TRBJ2-5; 9 nucleotides agree with TRBD2. The CDR3 consists of 18 residues. Germline V lookup: CDR1 SGHAT, CDR2 FQNNGV. With V trimmed by 4 bases and J by 6 bases, 18 bases remained unmatched.

This clonotype was detected many times. The chain recombines TRBV6-2 or TRBV6-3 with TRBJ2-2; no reliable D call. This CDR3 has 13 residues. Germline assignment: CDR1 MNHEY and CDR2 SVGEGT. Trimming pared 10 bases from V and 5 bases from J, leaving 14 bases between. CDR3 in amino acids: CAIYRVTTGELFF. The CDR3 region has the DNA TGTGCCATCTACCGTGTAACGACCGGGGAGCTGTTTTTT.

The table lists this clonotype with many counts. The rearrangement uses TRBV6-4 and TRBJ2-3, with 10 bases that match TRBD2. Germline V gene sequence: CDR1 MRHNA, CDR2 SNTAGT. CDR3 size: 15 residues. V lost 0 bases to trimming and J lost 5 bases; unmatched junction nucleotides: 2. For the CDR3, the DNA is TGTGCCAGCAGTGACTCAAGCGGGGGGGGAGATACGCAGTATTTT. Translated, it gives CASSDSSGGGDTQYF.

In this sample, this clonotype turned up many times. The chain combines TRBV30 with TRBJ2-1; tentatively, D is TRBD1 (5 bases). CDR3 size: 14 residues. Germline V gene sequence: CDR1 GTSNPN, CDR2 SVGIG (reference sequence). Trimming pared 0 bases from V and 8 bases from J, leaving 14 bases between. In DNA, the CDR3 is TGTGCCTGGAGTGTAGCAGGCTTAGGGGATGAGCAGTTCTTC. Encoded protein: CAWSVAGLGDEQFF.

This clonotype was found many times. This chain joins TRBV4-1 and TRBJ2-1; D is perhaps TRBD1 or TRBD2 (6 bases each). From germline, CDR1 is MGHRA and CDR2 YSYEKL. The CDR3 runs to 14 residues. V lost 1 base to trimming and J lost 8 bases, with 12 bases between them. In DNA form, the CDR3 reads TGCGCCAGCAGCCAAGCCGCGGAGGGGGATGAGCAGTTCTTC. Amino acid sequence: CASSQAAEGDEQFF.

This clonotype appeared many times. The chain employs TRBV20-1 and TRBJ2-7; D is possibly TRBD1 (6 bases). The V gene lost 0 bases and the J gene lost 2 bases, with 14 bases spanning the gap. Germline CDR1 reads DFQATT; CDR2 reads SNEGSKA (reference sequence). The CDR3 extends over 15 amino acids. The CDR3 DNA sequence: TGCAGTGCTAGAGATTACAAGGCAGGGGCCTACGAGCAGTACTTC. This translates into CSARDYKAGAYEQYF.

For this clonotype: At one end the junction does not follow the germline gene, possibly because of a read error. The V call is TRBV20-1, the J call TRBJ2-3; 7 bases are shared with TRBD1. Germline V gives CDR1 DFQATT, CDR2 SNEGSKA (reference sequence). The CDR3 loop spans 17 amino acids. The chain's CDR3 is CCARPNLGQLGTDTQYF. The DNA for the CDR3 is TGCTGTGCTAGACCTAATCTGGGACAGCTTGGTACAGATACGCAGTATTTT.

On this clonotype itself: One base away lies a much larger clone, so this may be a sequencing read error. V gene TRBV3-1 combines with J gene TRBJ2-5, with TRBD2 matching 9 bases. CDR1 and CDR2 (germline): LGHDT, YNNKEL (reference sequence). CDR3 size: 14 residues. V trimming: 3 bases; J trimming: 5 bases; junction bases outside the gene matches: 4. The CDR3 coding sequence is TGTGCCAGCAGCCACGCGGGGGGGCCGGAGACCCAGTACTTC. It encodes CASSHAGGPETQYF.

This clonotype was recorded many times. V is TRBV11-2 and J is TRBJ2-5; weak D call: TRBD2 (6 bases). Trimming stripped 0 bases from V and 3 bases from J, with 11 bases between. Germline loops: CDR1 SGHAT, CDR2 FQNNGV. The CDR3 is made up of 15 amino acids. The CDR3 loop reads CASSLDESGEETQYF. The CDR3 DNA is TGTGCCAGCAGCTTAGATGAGTCGGGGGAAGAGACCCAGTACTTC.

This clonotype was observed at least ten times. The DNA for the CDR3 is TGTGCCAGCAGAATCGACGGTGGCTACACCTTC. It encodes CASRIDGGYTF. This chain connects TRBV6-4 to TRBJ1-2; D gene ambiguous. The CDR3 is made up of 11 amino acids. Trimming shortened V by 6 bases and J by 7 bases, and 9 bases separated the two germline ends. CDR1 is MRHNA and CDR2 is SNTAGT in the germline V gene.

This clonotype was seen repeatedly, ten times or more. The CDR3 DNA is TGTGCCAGCAGGACCCACACCGGGGAGCTGTTTTTT. This codes for CASRTHTGELFF. J is TRBJ2-2 and V is TRBV27; D not certain. Germline loops: CDR1 MNHEY, CDR2 SMNVEV (reference sequence). Trimming pared 6 bases from V and 3 bases from J, leaving 5 bases between. This CDR3 is built from 12 residues.

The sample holds many counts of this clonotype. The J gene is TRBJ1-2, the V gene TRBV11-2, with D uncertain. This CDR3 comprises 12 residues. Per germline, CDR1 SGHAT and CDR2 FQNNGV. V was trimmed by 5 bases and J by 8 bases, leaving 12 bases between them. CDR3 amino acids: CASSVMTKGYTF. The CDR3 coding sequence is TGTGCCAGCAGCGTAATGACTAAAGGCTACACCTTC.

There are many counts of this clonotype. The chain couples TRBV24-1 to TRBJ2-7; D not resolved. The V gene lost 4 bases and the J gene lost 9 bases, with 18 bases spanning the gap. The CDR3 has 14 residues. Germline CDR1 KGHDR, CDR2 SFDVKD. For the CDR3, the DNA is TGTGCCACCAGTGAGACCCCAGCGTACGCTGGGCAGTACTTC. Protein product: CATSETPAYAGQYF.

At least ten counts were recorded for this clonotype. This chain connects TRBV27 to TRBJ2-1; 7 bases agree with TRBD1. Germline-derived CDR1 and CDR2 are MNHEY and SMNVEV (reference sequence). The V gene end was trimmed by 3 bases and the J gene end by 8 bases; junction bases not matched to a gene: 7. The CDR3 has 14 amino acids. CDR3 DNA sequence: TGTGCCAGCAGTTTCGGACAGGCGATGTATGAGCAGTTCTTC. It is translated as CASSFGQAMYEQFF.

At least ten counts were recorded for this clonotype. The genes are TRBV5-8 and TRBJ1-1; D not resolved. The CDR3 spans 15 residues. The germline CDR1 and CDR2 sequences are SGHTS and YDEGEE. V was clipped by 0 bases and J by 2 bases, with 11 bases between them. CDR3 sequence: CASSLELGLNTEAFF. As DNA, the CDR3 is TGTGCCAGCAGCTTGGAACTGGGGTTAAACACTGAAGCTTTCTTT. Full variable domain (outside the CDR3, taken from reference TRBV5-8 and TRBJ1-1): EAGVTQSPTHLIKTRGQQATLRCSPISGHTSVYWYQQALGLGLQFLLWYDEGEERNRGNFPPRFSGRQFPNYSSELNVNALELEDSALYLCASSLELGLNTEAFFGQGTRLTVV.

This clonotype was seen at least ten times. V is TRBV30 and J is TRBJ2-2, with 9 bases aligning to TRBD1. Unmatched junction bases numbered 8, after V lost 3 bases and J lost 6 bases. Germline V gene data show CDR1 as GTSNPN and CDR2 as SVGIG (reference sequence). This CDR3 has 15 amino acids. The CDR3 DNA follows: TGTGCCTGGAGGGGGACAGGGCTTATACCCGGGGAGCTGTTTTTT. It codes for CAWRGTGLIPGELFF.